This record covers a single T cell receptor (beta chain). Measured with immunoSEQ multiplex PCR; TCRdb has only the in-frame clones, and not every one. The repertoire holds about 130,000 clones, with more than 85% as singletons. V was pared by 7 bases and J by 2 bases, with 14 bases between. This CDR3 contains 15 residues. Germline CDR1 reads MNHEY; CDR2 reads SVGAGI. These data are taken from a study of control samples from healthy donors and cancer patients. This sequence originates from a man aged 18 to 35 in good health. This chain connects TRBV6-5 to TRBJ2-2, with a tentative D call TRBD1 (5 bases). Sequencing was performed on blood. The CDR3 bases are TGTGCCAGCATTGGAAGGGGCCGTAACACCGGGGAGCTGTTTTTT. Residues: CASIGRGRNTGELFF.